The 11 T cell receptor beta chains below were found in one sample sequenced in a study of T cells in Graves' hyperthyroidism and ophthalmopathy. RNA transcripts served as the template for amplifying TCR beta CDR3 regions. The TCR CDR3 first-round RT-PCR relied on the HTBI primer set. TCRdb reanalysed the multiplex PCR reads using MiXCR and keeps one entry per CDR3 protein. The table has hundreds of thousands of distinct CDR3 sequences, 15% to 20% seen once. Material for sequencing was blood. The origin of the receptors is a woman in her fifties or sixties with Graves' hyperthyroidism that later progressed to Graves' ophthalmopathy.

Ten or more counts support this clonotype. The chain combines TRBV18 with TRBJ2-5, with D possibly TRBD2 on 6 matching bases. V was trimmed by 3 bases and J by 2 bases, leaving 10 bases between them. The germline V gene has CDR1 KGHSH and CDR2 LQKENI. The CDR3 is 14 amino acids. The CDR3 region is CASSPRSGQETQYF. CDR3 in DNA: TGTGCCAGCTCACCCCGTAGCGGACAAGAGACCCAGTACTTC.

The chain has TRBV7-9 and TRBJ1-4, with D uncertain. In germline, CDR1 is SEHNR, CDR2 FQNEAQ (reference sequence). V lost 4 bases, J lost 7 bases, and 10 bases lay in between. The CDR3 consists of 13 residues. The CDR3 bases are TGTGCCAGCAGCTACGCTTGGGGTGAAAAACTGTTTTTT. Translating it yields CASSYAWGEKLFF.

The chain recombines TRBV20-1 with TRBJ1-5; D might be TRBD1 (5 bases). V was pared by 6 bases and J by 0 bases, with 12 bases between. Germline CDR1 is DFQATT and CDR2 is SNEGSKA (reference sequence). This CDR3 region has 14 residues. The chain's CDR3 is CSATGQHSNQPQHF. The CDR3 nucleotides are TGCAGTGCAACGGGGCAACATAGCAATCAGCCCCAGCATTTT.

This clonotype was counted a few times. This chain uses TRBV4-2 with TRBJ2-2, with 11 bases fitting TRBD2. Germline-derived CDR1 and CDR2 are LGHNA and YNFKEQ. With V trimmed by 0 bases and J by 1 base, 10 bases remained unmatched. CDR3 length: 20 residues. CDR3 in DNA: TGTGCCAGCAGCCAAGATCCGCTAGCGGGGGGCGCCTTGAACACCGGGGAGCTGTTTTTT. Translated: CASSQDPLAGGALNTGELFF.

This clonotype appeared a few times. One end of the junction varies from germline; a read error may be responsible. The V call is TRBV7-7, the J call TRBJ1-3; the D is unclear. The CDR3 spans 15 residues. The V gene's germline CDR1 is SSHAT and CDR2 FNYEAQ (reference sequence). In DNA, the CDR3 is TGTGCTAGCAGCACGGACGACGGCGCTGGAAACACCATATATTTT. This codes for CASSTDDGAGNTIYF.

CDR3 in amino acids: CASSFSRLAGGMGYEQYF. The CDR3 DNA reads TGTGCCAGCAGTTTTTCTCGACTAGCGGGGGGCATGGGCTACGAGCAGTACTTC. The chain links TRBV12-3 or TRBV12-4 to TRBJ2-7; 13 bases line up with TRBD2. The V and J ends lost 3 bases and 3 bases, in that order; junction bases with no gene match: 11. This CDR3 region has 18 residues.

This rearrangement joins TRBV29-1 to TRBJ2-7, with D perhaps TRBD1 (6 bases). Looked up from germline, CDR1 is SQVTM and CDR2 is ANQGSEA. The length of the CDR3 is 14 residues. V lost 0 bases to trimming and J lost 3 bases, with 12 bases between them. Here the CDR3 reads CSVEEGQGIYEQYF. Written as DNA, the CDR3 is TGCAGCGTTGAAGAGGGACAAGGTATCTACGAGCAGTACTTC.

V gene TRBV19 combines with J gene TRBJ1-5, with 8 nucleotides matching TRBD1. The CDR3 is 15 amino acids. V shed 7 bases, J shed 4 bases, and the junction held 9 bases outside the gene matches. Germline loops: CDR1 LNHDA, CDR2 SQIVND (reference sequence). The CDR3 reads CASIGTGGVNQPQHF. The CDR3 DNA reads TGTGCCAGTATCGGTACAGGGGGAGTGAATCAGCCCCAGCATTTT.

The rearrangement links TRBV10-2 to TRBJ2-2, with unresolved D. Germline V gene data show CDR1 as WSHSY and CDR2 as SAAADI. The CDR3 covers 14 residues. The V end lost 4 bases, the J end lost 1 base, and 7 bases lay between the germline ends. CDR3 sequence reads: CASSAPGNTGELFF. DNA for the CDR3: TGCGCCAGCAGTGCGCCAGGGAACACCGGGGAGCTGTTTTTT.

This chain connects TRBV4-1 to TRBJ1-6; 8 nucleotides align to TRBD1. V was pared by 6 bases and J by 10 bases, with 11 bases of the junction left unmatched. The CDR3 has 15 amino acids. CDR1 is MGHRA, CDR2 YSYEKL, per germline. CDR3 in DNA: TGCGCCAGCAGTGCAAGCACAGGGGGACCCTCACCCCTCCACTTT. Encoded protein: CASSASTGGPSPLHF.

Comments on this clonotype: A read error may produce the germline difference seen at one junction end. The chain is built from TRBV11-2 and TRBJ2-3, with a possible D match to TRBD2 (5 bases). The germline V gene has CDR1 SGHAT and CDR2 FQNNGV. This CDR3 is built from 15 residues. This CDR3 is CASSSRGRSTDTRYF. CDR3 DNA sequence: TGTGCTAGCAGCTCCCGGGGTCGGAGCACAGATACGCGGTATTTT.